This T cell receptor beta chain was documented in a study of T cell changes during pregnancy in multiple sclerosis. TCRdb keeps only in-frame clones here, not all; method: immunoSEQ multiplex PCR. The data contain roughly 40,000 clones, 90% to 95% of them singletons. The CDR3 is made up of 16 amino acids. Germline V lookup: CDR1 SGHRS, CDR2 YFSETQ. The germline V and J ends were trimmed by 0 bases and 6 bases, with 15 bases remaining between them. The clonotype comes from a female donor with multiple sclerosis, enrolled in a pregnancy study. This specimen consisted of CD4+ T cells from peripheral blood mononuclear cells, obtained in the second trimester of pregnancy. V gene TRBV5-1 combines with J gene TRBJ1-4, with D maybe TRBD1 (6 bases). CDR3 protein: CASSLVDSGGYEKLFF. CDR3 in DNA: TGCGCCAGCAGCTTGGTGGACAGTGGAGGATATGAAAAACTGTTTTTT.